This T cell receptor (beta chain) was observed in a study of cytomegalovirus exposure and HLA in healthy donors. On this clone itself: Its antigen is unidentified.

The junction had 10 bases not matched to a gene; V was cut back by 0 bases and J by 10 bases. Germline CDR1 SGHDN, CDR2 FVKESK. This CDR3 spans 15 amino acids. Study-level findings and limits: V segments that were indistinguishable, TRBV6-2 and TRBV6-3 among them, were omitted from analysis. Presence/absence analyses supposed approximately even sequencing depth among donors. In vitro assays verified that three CMV-associated chains recognized CMV antigens specifically. An analysis done earlier found most TCR beta V segments productive about 87% or about 30% of the time.

The PCR had 60 Vbeta and 13 Jbeta primers. Measured with immunoSEQ multiplex PCR; TCRdb has only the in-frame clones, and not every one. Altogether under 200,000 clones are present, around 77% being singletons, with the ten largest covering 2.4%. This TCR was recovered from a man aged 55 to 70 in good health and CMV-seronegative. Specimen: PBMCs. The genes are TRBV14 and TRBJ1-1; 8 nucleotides match TRBD1. The CDR3 bases are TGTGCCAGCAGCCAAGACCAGGGGGCGTTGGGGGGAGCTTTCTTT. It codes for CASSQDQGALGGAFF.